This T cell receptor beta chain came from a study of human T cells and chemical hapten exposure. TCRdb ran MiXCR on the RACE reads and lists one entry per CDR3 protein. The data hold 38,000 or so distinct CDR3 sequences, with more than 8% observed a single time. The CDR3 has 13 residues. Germline CDR1 and CDR2: KGHDR and SFDVKD. With V trimmed by 6 bases and J by 7 bases, 4 bases remained unmatched. This clonotype occurred many times. As for time point: patch test 3, about 24 weeks after DPC sensitization. Sample treatment: therapeutic diphenylcyclopropenone sensitization with weekly scalp DPC. Total RNA came from unfractionated whole blood.

Material: whole blood, obtained in connection with sensitization to the hapten diphenylcyclopropenone (DPC). The sequence was collected from a man in his fifties with alopecia areata. Some clones in this sample may be carry-over from other donors' samples. The genes are TRBV24-1 and TRBJ2-1, with TRBD1 matching 8 bases. Written as DNA, the CDR3 is TGTGCCACCAGTAAGACAGGGGTTAATGAGCAGTTCTTC. It translates to CATSKTGVNEQFF.